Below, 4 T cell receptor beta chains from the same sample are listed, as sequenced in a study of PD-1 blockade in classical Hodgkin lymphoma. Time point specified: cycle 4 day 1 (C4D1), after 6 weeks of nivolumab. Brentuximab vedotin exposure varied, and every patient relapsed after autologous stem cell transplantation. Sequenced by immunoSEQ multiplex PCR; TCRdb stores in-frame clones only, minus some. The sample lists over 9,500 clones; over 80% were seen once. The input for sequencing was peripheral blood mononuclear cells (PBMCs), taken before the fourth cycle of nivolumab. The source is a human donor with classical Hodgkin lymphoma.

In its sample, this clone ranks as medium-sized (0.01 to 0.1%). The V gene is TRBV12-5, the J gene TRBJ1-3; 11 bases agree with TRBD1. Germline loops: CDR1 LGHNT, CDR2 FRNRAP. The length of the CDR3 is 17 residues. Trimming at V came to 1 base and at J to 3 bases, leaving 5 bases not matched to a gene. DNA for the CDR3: TGTGCTAGTGGTTTGGACCCGGACAGGGGGCATGGAAACACCATATATTTT. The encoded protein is CASGLDPDRGHGNTIYF.

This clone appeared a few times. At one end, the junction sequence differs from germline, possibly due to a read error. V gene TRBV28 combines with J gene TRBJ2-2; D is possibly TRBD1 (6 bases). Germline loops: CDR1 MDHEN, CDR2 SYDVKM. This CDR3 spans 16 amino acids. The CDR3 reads CASSLWGPPNTGELFF. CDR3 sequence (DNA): TGTGCCAGCAGTCTATGGGGGCCCCCAAACACCGGGGAGCTGTTTTTT.

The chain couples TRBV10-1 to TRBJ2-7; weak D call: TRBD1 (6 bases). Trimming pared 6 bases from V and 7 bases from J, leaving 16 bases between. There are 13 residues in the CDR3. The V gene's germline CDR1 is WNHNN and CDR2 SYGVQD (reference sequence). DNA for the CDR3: TGCGCCAGCAGCTATAACAGGGCTGGGGAGCAGTACTTC. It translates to CASSYNRAGEQYF.

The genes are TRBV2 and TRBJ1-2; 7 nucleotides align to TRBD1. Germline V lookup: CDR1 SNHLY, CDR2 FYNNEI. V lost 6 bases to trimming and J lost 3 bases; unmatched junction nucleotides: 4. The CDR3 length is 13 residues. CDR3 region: CASRGQDYYGYTF. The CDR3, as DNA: TGTGCCAGCAGAGGACAGGACTACTATGGCTACACCTTC.